The clone carrying this T cell receptor beta chain was seen a handful of times. CDR1 and CDR2 from the germline V gene are ENHRY and SYGVKD. This CDR3 is built from 14 residues. Trimming left V 3 bases short and J 0 bases short, with 8 bases between. MiXCR, run by TCRdb on the RT-PCR reads, gives a single entry per CDR3 protein. The data show more than 150,000 distinct CDR3 sequences, 20% to 25% seen once. This sample was included in a study of patients and donors after allogeneic stem cell transplantation. The chain employs TRBV10-3 and TRBJ1-1; D not resolved. What was sequenced was blood, either unsorted or a sorted T cell fraction (not recorded which). This clonotype was obtained from a human donor who was either an allogeneic HSCT recipient or a stem cell or donor lymphocyte infusion donor (not recorded which). It is not recorded whose cells these are; they may come from a transplant donor. CDR3 region: CAISDPGMNTEAFF. The CDR3 DNA follows: TGTGCCATCAGTGACCCAGGAATGAACACTGAAGCTTTCTTT.